These T cell receptor beta chains were read from a single sample in a study of T cells in Graves' hyperthyroidism and ophthalmopathy. TCRdb re-called the multiplex PCR reads with MiXCR, one entry per CDR3 protein. The table records roughly 570,000 distinct CDR3 sequences, more than 45% of them present only once. Specimen: peripheral blood or thyroid tissue (not recorded which). The receptors stem from an adult woman with Graves' disease, either hyperthyroidism or ophthalmopathy (not recorded which). The CDR3 runs from the conserved cysteine through the conserved F or W. A D gene is named only where the DNA matches it firmly. Only part of the rows carry a size: once, few, many, or a class if the clone is expanded.

TGTGCCAGCAGTGCCGGGACAGGAGTTTATGGCTACACCTTC CASSAGTGVYGYTF TRBJ1-2 TRBV27 many TRBD1
TGTGCCAGCAGCCTGGGACGGACAGGCTCCGCTTTCTTT CASSLGRTGSAFF TRBJ1-1 TRBV7-2 NA TRBD1
TGTGCCAGCTCACCGGAGGGGGCCGGTCGGCCCCAGCATTTT CASSPEGAGRPQHF TRBJ1-5 TRBV18 few TRBD1
TGTGCCAGCAGGAAGGTGGGCGCGGATCAGCCCCAGCATTTT CASRKVGADQPQHF TRBJ1-5 TRBV6-1 NA NA
TGTGCCAGCAGTTTATCGGCCGGAGGGACCCAGTACTTC CASSLSAGGTQYF TRBJ2-5 TRBV27 many NA
TGTGCCAGCAGCCAGGGTAGGGCCCCAATAGCTTTCTTT CASSQGRAPIAFF TRBJ1-1 TRBV5-5 NA NA
TGTGCCAGCAGCGTAGTGGAAAAAGGGGCGGGAGGGCCATCAGATACGCAGTATTTT CASSVVEKGAGGPSDTQYF TRBJ2-3 TRBV9 NA TRBD2
TGTGCCAGCAGCCAATCCTGGGGACCGAACACCGGGGAGCTGTTTTTT CASSQSWGPNTGELFF TRBJ2-2 TRBV5-4 NA NA
TGTGCCACCAGTGAGGGATCCGGCTACTATGGCTACACCTTC CATSEGSGYYGYTF TRBJ1-2 TRBV24-1 few NA
TGTGCCAGCAGCTTGGTAGCAAAGTACGAGCAGTACTTC CASSLVAKYEQYF TRBJ2-7 TRBV5-5 NA NA
TGTGCCAGCAGTACAACTTACACTGAAGCTTTCTTT CASSTTYTEAFF TRBJ1-1 TRBV2 NA NA
TGTGCCACCAGCAGTTGGGGAGGAACTGAAGCTTTCTTT CATSSWGGTEAFF TRBJ1-1 TRBV15 many NA
TGTGCCACCAGTGATCTGTATGAGCAGTTCTTC CATSDLYEQFF TRBJ2-1 TRBV24-1 few NA
TGTGCCAGCAGCTTAGGGGGGAAGGGCGCTGAAGCTTTCTTT CASSLGGKGAEAFF TRBJ1-1 TRBV7-9 many NA
TGCAGTGCCATCTCCCCCGGTCGCAGGAGTCAGCCCCAGCATTTT CSAISPGRRSQPQHF TRBJ1-5 TRBV20-1 NA NA
TGTGCCAGCACCTCTTGGGAAGGTCTAAAAGACGAGCAGTACTTC CASTSWEGLKDEQYF TRBJ2-7 TRBV7-9 NA NA
TGTGCCAGCAGTGAGGGGGTTTACACCGGGGAGCTGTTTTTT CASSEGVYTGELFF TRBJ2-2 TRBV6-1 NA NA
TGTGCCAGCAGCCCTAAAACAGGCCCGAATCAGCCCCAGCATTTT CASSPKTGPNQPQHF TRBJ1-5 TRBV2 many NA
TGCGCCAGCAGTCCCTGGGCAATGGGGACTGAAGCTTTCTTT CASSPWAMGTEAFF TRBJ1-1 TRBV10-2 NA NA
TGTGCCAGCAGTGCTAGTCGGGACACCTACGAGCAGTACTTC CASSASRDTYEQYF TRBJ2-7 TRBV7-2 NA NA
TGTGCCAGCAGGGAGAGGCGAACCGGGGAGCTGTTTTTT CASRERRTGELFF TRBJ2-2 TRBV9 NA NA
TGTGCCAGCACCTCAAGGCAGGCAACTAATGAAAAACTGTTTTTT CASTSRQATNEKLFF TRBJ1-4 TRBV2 NA NA
TGTGCCATCAGTGAGGAGGGGGGGGGGCCCCAGCATTTT CAISEEGGGPQHF TRBJ1-5 TRBV10-3 once NA
TGTGCCAGCAGGGATTACCGGGAGACCCAGTACTTC CASRDYRETQYF TRBJ2-5 TRBV2 few NA
TGTGCCAGCAGTGAAGGAAGGTTGGCCAATGAGCAGTTCTTC CASSEGRLANEQFF TRBJ2-1 TRBV2 NA NA
TGCGCCAGCAGTGCAATAGGGATGATGGAGACCCAGTACTTC CASSAIGMMETQYF TRBJ2-5 TRBV10-2 NA NA
TGTGCCATCAGTGGTAGCTGGGGATCGAACACCGGGGAGCTGTTTTTT CAISGSWGSNTGELFF TRBJ2-2 TRBV10-3 NA NA
TGTGCCAGCAGTATGACTAGCGGGAGTGGGGAGACCCAGTACTTC CASSMTSGSGETQYF TRBJ2-5 TRBV2 NA TRBD2
TGTGCCACCAGCAAGGGGAGGGCTAACTATGGCTACACCTTC CATSKGRANYGYTF TRBJ1-2 TRBV15 NA NA
TGTGCCAGCAGCTGGACCGGCGGCGAGCAGTACTTC CASSWTGGEQYF TRBJ2-7 TRBV7-9 few NA
TGCGCCAGCAGCTTGACAGGACATAATTCACCCCTCCACTTT CASSLTGHNSPLHF TRBJ1-6 TRBV5-1 NA NA
TGTGCCTGGACATTGACAGGGGGCTTTGAAAAACTGTTTTTT CAWTLTGGFEKLFF TRBJ1-4 TRBV30 few TRBD1